The 8 T cell receptor beta chains presented below share a single source sample, sequenced in a study of shared clonotypes between healthy human individuals. Produced via immunoSEQ multiplex PCR; TCRdb's table is partial and in-frame only. The sample yields roughly 2.1 million clones, just over 90% seen once. In the naive CD8 group, cells lacked CD45RO and were positively selected for CCR7, so terminally differentiated effector memory CD45RA+ cells were left out. The sequenced sample was naive CD8+ T cells from PBMCs. These receptors originate from a man between 18 and 29 years old in good health. Some clones in this sample may be carry-over from other donors' samples.

The gene calls are TRBV4-1 and TRBJ2-7; 9 bases are a match to TRBD2. Per germline, CDR1 MGHRA and CDR2 YSYEKL. J lost 4 bases, V lost 0 bases, and 13 bases had no gene match. The CDR3 is 18 amino acids. The CDR3 DNA follows: TGCGCCAGCAGCCAAGATAGTGTCCCGGGTAGCGGGAGTTACGAGCAGTACTTC. Amino acids: CASSQDSVPGSGSYEQYF.

J is TRBJ1-2 and V is TRBV28; no reliable D call. CDR1 and CDR2 (germline): MDHEN, SYDVKM. The CDR3 is 14 residues long. V lost 5 bases and J 2 bases, leaving 12 bases between the germline ends. The CDR3 DNA reads as TGTGCCAGCAGTCGGATGACGTTCAACTATGGCTACACCTTC. Translating gives CASSRMTFNYGYTF.

Comment on this clone: This sample also contains other DNA sequences that code for the same CDR3. The rearrangement links TRBV4-3 to TRBJ1-3; D ambiguous. CDR1 LGHNA and CDR2 YSLEER come from the germline V gene. The CDR3 length is 12 residues. Trimming shortened V by 0 bases and J by 7 bases, and 4 bases separated the two germline ends. CDR3: CASSQDANTIYF. The CDR3 DNA reads as TGCGCCAGCAGCCAAGACGCTAACACCATATATTTT.

A note on this clone: Other nucleotide sequences from this sample produce the same CDR3. The chain joins TRBV28 to TRBJ1-5, with D unresolved. Trimming took 9 bases from V and 4 from J, leaving 4 bases between them. This CDR3 spans 10 amino acids. The germline V gene has CDR1 MDHEN and CDR2 SYDVKM. CDR3 nucleotide sequence: TGTGCCAGTGGAAATCAGCCCCAGCATTTT. It translates to CASGNQPQHF.

The chain is built from TRBV11-2 and TRBJ2-2; TRBD2 aligns across 11 bases. The ends lost 4 bases at V and 6 bases at J; junction bases unmatched: 13. The CDR3 has 18 residues. Germline assignment: CDR1 SGHAT and CDR2 FQNNGV. DNA for the CDR3: TGTGCCAGCAGCTCCGATCGAACTAGCGGGAGCTGGTCCGGGGAGCTGTTTTTT. Protein: CASSSDRTSGSWSGELFF.

This rearrangement joins TRBV30 to TRBJ2-7; D call uncertain. The germline V gene has CDR1 GTSNPN and CDR2 SVGIG (reference sequence). The CDR3 is 13 residues long. V lost 3 bases and J lost 3, with 12 bases in between. CDR3 in amino acids: CAWRPPNHYEQYF. The CDR3 DNA is TGTGCCTGGAGACCCCCGAATCACTACGAGCAGTACTTC.

J is TRBJ2-1 and V is TRBV5-6; 13 nucleotides line up with TRBD2. The CDR3 spans 16 residues. Trimming took 5 bases from V and 3 from J; bases not matched to a gene: 5. CDR1 and CDR2 from the germline V gene are SGHDT and YYEEEE. The CDR3 bases are TGTGCCAGCAGTTGGGGACTAGCGGGAATCTACAATGAGCAGTTCTTC. The encoded protein is CASSWGLAGIYNEQFF.

This clone was seen only once. The V and J genes are TRBV11-2 and TRBJ2-7; unclear D gene. This CDR3 has 14 amino acids. CDR1 SGHAT and CDR2 FQNNGV come from the germline V gene. Trimming shortened V by 3 bases and J by 2 bases, and 11 bases separated the two germline ends. The CDR3 DNA sequence: TGTGCCAGCAGCTTGTACTGGTCGGCCTACGAGCAGTACTTC. This encodes CASSLYWSAYEQYF.